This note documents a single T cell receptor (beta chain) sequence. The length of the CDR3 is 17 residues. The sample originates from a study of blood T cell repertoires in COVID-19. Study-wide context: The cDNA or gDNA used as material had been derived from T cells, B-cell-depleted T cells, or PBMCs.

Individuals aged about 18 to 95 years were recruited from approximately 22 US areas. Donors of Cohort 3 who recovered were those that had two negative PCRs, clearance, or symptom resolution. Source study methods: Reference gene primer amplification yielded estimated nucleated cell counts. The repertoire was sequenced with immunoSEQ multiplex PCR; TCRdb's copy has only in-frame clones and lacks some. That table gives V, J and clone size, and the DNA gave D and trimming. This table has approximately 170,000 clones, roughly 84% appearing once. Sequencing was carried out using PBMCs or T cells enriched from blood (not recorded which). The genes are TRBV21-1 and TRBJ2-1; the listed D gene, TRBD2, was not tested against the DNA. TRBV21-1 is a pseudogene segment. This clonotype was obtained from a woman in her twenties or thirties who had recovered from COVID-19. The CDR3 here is CASSKGPRLAGYNEQFF. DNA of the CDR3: TGTGCCAGCAGCAAAGGCCCTAGGCTAGCGGGTTACAATGAGCAGTTCTTC.